One sample yielded the 9 T cell receptor beta chains listed below, sequenced in a study of memory CD4+ T cells and cytomegalovirus serostatus. Produced via immunoSEQ multiplex PCR; TCRdb's table is partial and in-frame only. In the table there are roughly 42,000 clones, more than 60% of which are singletons. The sort gate was single viable CD3+CD4+CD8-CD45RO+ cells for memory CD4+ T cells. The sample was memory CD4+ T cells from blood. These receptors were taken from an adult in good health and CMV-seronegative.

The CDR3 reads CASSLKLGKGAFF. CDR3 nucleotide sequence: TGCGCCAGCAGCTTGAAACTGGGGAAGGGAGCTTTCTTT. The genes are TRBV5-1 and TRBJ1-1, with unresolved D. Germline-derived CDR1 and CDR2 are SGHRS and YFSETQ. The CDR3 is made up of 13 amino acids. Trimming left V 1 base short and J 10 bases short, with 14 bases between.

The chain has TRBV19 and TRBJ1-5; 10 bases are a match to TRBD1. The V gene's germline CDR1 is LNHDA and CDR2 SQIVND (reference sequence). The CDR3 spans 14 residues. V dropped 2 bases and J dropped 7; count of bases not matched to a gene: 2. CDR3 sequence: CASSILTGGQPQHF. In nucleotides, the CDR3 is TGTGCCAGTAGTATACTGACAGGGGGCCAGCCCCAGCATTTT.

The V and J genes are TRBV5-1 and TRBJ1-2; maybe TRBD1 (5 bases). V lost 5 bases and J 4 bases, leaving 15 bases between the germline ends. Germline V lookup: CDR1 SGHRS, CDR2 YFSETQ. The CDR3 length is 14 residues. The CDR3 DNA follows: TGCGCCAGCAGTTATAGCCGGGACGGCTATGGCTACACCTTC. Its translation is CASSYSRDGYGYTF.

V and J are TRBV2 and TRBJ1-5, with 9 bases matching TRBD1. The CDR3 totals 14 residues. Germline V gene lookup returns CDR1 SNHLY and CDR2 FYNNEI. V was pared by 6 bases and J by 6 bases, with 6 bases of the junction left unmatched. The CDR3 DNA sequence: TGTGCCAGCAGGGAAACAGGGGGCGGTCAGCCCCAGCATTTT. It yields the protein CASRETGGGQPQHF.

The chain is built from TRBV19 and TRBJ1-4; TRBD1 matches 9 bases. The CDR3 is 14 residues long. Germline V gene lookup returns CDR1 LNHDA and CDR2 SQIVND (reference sequence). After removal of 6 bases from V and 6 bases from J, the junction contained 5 bases not matched to a gene. The CDR3 protein is CASSPGQGYEKLFF. CDR3 in DNA: TGTGCCAGTAGCCCGGGACAGGGATATGAAAAACTGTTTTTT.

The V gene is TRBV6-1, the J gene TRBJ1-6, with D maybe TRBD1 (6 bases). V lost 5 bases to trimming and J lost 9 bases, with 14 bases between them. The CDR3 sequence is 14 residues long. Per the germline V gene, CDR1 is MNHNS and CDR2 is SASEGT. This chain's CDR3 is CASSSRGGTSPLHF. The CDR3 coding sequence is TGTGCCAGCAGTAGTCGAGGGGGGACTTCACCCCTCCACTTT.

The chain joins TRBV7-2 to TRBJ2-1; 9 bases agree with TRBD2. CDR1 SGHTA and CDR2 FQGNSA come from the germline V gene. The junction had 7 bases not matched to a gene; V was cut back by 2 bases and J by 2 bases. CDR3 length: 17 residues. CDR3 protein: CASSLYSSGGTYNEQFF. CDR3 DNA: TGTGCCAGCAGCTTATATTCGAGCGGGGGGACCTACAATGAGCAGTTCTTC.

The rearrangement joins TRBV14 to TRBJ1-1; D is unresolved. There are 16 residues in the CDR3. V lost 0 bases and J lost 1, with 12 bases in between. Germline values: CDR1 SGHDN, CDR2 FVKESK. CDR3: CASSQDMGEANTEAFF. Written as DNA, the CDR3 is TGTGCCAGCAGCCAAGATATGGGTGAGGCGAACACTGAAGCTTTCTTT.

This chain uses TRBV29-1 with TRBJ2-5; 11 nucleotides align to TRBD2. Unmatched junction bases numbered 8, after V lost 1 base and J lost 1 base. This CDR3 has 17 residues. Germline values: CDR1 SQVTM, CDR2 ANQGSEA. The CDR3 here is CSVEGRASGGLQETQYF. CDR3 nucleotide sequence: TGCAGCGTTGAAGGGCGGGCTAGCGGGGGGCTCCAAGAGACCCAGTACTTC.